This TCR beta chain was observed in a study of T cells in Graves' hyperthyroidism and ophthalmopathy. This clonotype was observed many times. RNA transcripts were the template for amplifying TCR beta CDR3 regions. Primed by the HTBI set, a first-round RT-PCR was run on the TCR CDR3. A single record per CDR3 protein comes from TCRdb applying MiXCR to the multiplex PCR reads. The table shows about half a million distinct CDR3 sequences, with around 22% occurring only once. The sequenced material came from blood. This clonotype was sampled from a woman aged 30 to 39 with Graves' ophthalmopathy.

In nucleotides, the CDR3 is TGTGCCAGCAGCCGACAGGCTGATATGAACACTGAAGCTTTCTTT. Its translation: CASSRQADMNTEAFF. The chain couples TRBV12-3 or TRBV12-4 to TRBJ1-1, with a possible D match to TRBD1 (6 bases). Trimming removed 6 bases at V and 0 bases at J, with 14 bases between. CDR3 length equals 15 residues.